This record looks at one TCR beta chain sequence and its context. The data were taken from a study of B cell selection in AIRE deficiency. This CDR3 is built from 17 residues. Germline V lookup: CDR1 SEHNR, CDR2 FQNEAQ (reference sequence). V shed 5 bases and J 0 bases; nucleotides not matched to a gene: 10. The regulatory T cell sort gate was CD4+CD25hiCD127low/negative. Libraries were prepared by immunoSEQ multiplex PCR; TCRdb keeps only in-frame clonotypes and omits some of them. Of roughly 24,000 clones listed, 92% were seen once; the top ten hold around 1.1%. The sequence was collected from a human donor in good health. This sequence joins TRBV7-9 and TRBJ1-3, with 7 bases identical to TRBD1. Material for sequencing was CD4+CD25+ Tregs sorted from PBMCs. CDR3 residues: CASSTIQGQSSGNTIYF. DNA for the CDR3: TGTGCCAGCAGCACCATCCAGGGACAGTCCTCTGGAAACACCATATATTTT.